Presented here are 10 T cell receptor beta chains from one specimen sequenced in a study of blood T cell repertoires in COVID-19. Measured with immunoSEQ multiplex PCR; TCRdb has only the in-frame clones, and not every one. Here the sample spans 140,000 or so clones, approximately 89% being singletons. Sequences were obtained from peripheral blood. Every receptor here comes from a human donor in a cohort sampled during active COVID-19.

There are a few counts of this clone. The V and J genes are TRBV6-5 and TRBJ1-1; weak D call: TRBD1 (6 bases). V was shortened by 5 bases and J by 4 bases, with 14 bases between the two germline ends. Germline lookup yields CDR1 MNHEY and CDR2 SVGAGI. The CDR3 is 14 amino acids. CDR3 in DNA: TGTGCCAGCAGTCTTCGGGGGGCAACCACTGAAGCTTTCTTT. As protein: CASSLRGATTEAFF.

The rearrangement joins TRBV18 to TRBJ2-7, with TRBD1 matching 7 bases. The CDR3 extends over 15 amino acids. The germline V gene has CDR1 KGHSH and CDR2 LQKENI. V was pared by 0 bases and J by 5 bases, with 7 bases of the junction left unmatched. The CDR3 coding sequence is TGTGCCAGCTCACCACCCGAAAGGGGGCGACACGAGCAGTACTTC. It encodes CASSPPERGRHEQYF.

The V call is TRBV30, the J call TRBJ2-2, with 8 bases fitting TRBD2. From germline, CDR1 is GTSNPN and CDR2 SVGIG (reference sequence). V shed 4 bases, J shed 4 bases, and the junction held 5 bases outside the gene matches. CDR3 length: 14 amino acids. CDR3 sequence reads: CAWIRGGRTGELFF. CDR3 bases: TGTGCCTGGATACGCGGGGGGCGCACCGGGGAGCTGTTTTTT.

The chain couples TRBV12-3 or TRBV12-4 to TRBJ2-7; perhaps TRBD1 as D (6 bases). The V gene lost 6 bases and the J gene lost 4 bases, with 13 bases spanning the gap. CDR3 length: 13 amino acids. As DNA, the CDR3 is TGTGCCAGCAGGTCATTGGGGGCGTACGAGCAGTACTTC. Encoded protein: CASRSLGAYEQYF.

The rearrangement joins TRBV5-1 to TRBJ2-2; 8 bases agree with TRBD1. The CDR3 has 16 amino acids. With 1 base clipped from V and 7 bases from J, the junction kept 9 bases outside the gene matches. Germline assignment: CDR1 SGHRS and CDR2 YFSETQ. The CDR3 DNA sequence: TGCGCCAGCAGCTTGTTCGGGCAGGGGGCTGGCGGGGAGCTGTTTTTT. Protein sequence: CASSLFGQGAGGELFF.

CDR3: CASSMRGSTDTQYF. The CDR3 DNA is TGTGCCAGTAGTATGAGAGGCAGCACAGATACGCAGTATTTT. This chain links TRBV19 with TRBJ2-3; D is unresolved. Germline V gene sequence: CDR1 LNHDA, CDR2 SQIVND (reference sequence). The CDR3 sequence is 14 residues long. V lost 3 bases to trimming and J lost 0 bases, with 7 bases between them.

The chain combines TRBV5-1 with TRBJ2-2, with 9 bases matching TRBD1. There are 18 residues in the CDR3. J was trimmed by 4 bases and V by 2 bases; bases with no gene match: 12. The germline gives CDR1 SGHRS, CDR2 YFSETQ. CDR3 sequence (DNA): TGCGCCAGCAGCTTACTTGGCTCCGGGACAGGGACCACCGGGGAGCTGTTTTTT. This sequence encodes CASSLLGSGTGTTGELFF.

V is TRBV9 and J is TRBJ1-2, with D unclear. CDR1 and CDR2 (germline): SGDLS, YYNGEE. This CDR3 has 14 amino acids. V was shortened by 3 bases and J by 7 bases, with 16 bases between the two germline ends. This CDR3 is CASSAGERDPGYTF. In DNA form, the CDR3 reads TGTGCCAGCAGCGCCGGGGAGAGAGACCCTGGCTACACCTTC. Variable domain in full (rest from reference TRBV9 and TRBJ1-2): DSGVTQTPKHLITATGQRVTLRCSPRSGDLSVYWYQQSLDQGLQFLIQYYNGEERAKGNILERFSAQQFPDLHSELNLSSLELGDSALYFCASSAGERDPGYTFGSGTRLTVV.

The chain uses TRBV12-3 or TRBV12-4 and TRBJ2-3, with TRBD1 identical over 7 bases. V was pared by 7 bases and J by 2 bases, with 3 bases of the junction left unmatched. This CDR3 is built from 13 residues. CDR3 bases: TGTGCCAGCACAGGGGGTGTCACAGATACGCAGTATTTT. Amino acid sequence: CASTGGVTDTQYF.

A few counts support this clone. The V call is TRBV3-1 (or the pseudogene TRBV3-2), the J call TRBJ2-7, with D hard to call. The CDR3 spans 13 residues. Germline V gene sequence: CDR1 LGHDT, CDR2 YNNKEL (reference sequence). The V end was cut by 3 bases, the J end by 3 bases, with 9 bases between. The CDR3, as DNA: TGTGCCAGCAGCCAGATGCCGGGCTACGAGCAGTACTTC. It is translated as CASSQMPGYEQYF.